What follows describes a single T cell receptor (beta chain). TCRdb keeps only in-frame clones here, not all; method: immunoSEQ multiplex PCR. The top ten clones hold about 0.27% of a sample with some 76,000 clones, nearly 95% of them seen once. The sample belongs to a study of T cell changes during pregnancy in multiple sclerosis. With 2 bases removed from V and 0 bases from J, the gap between germline ends came to 11 bases. Germline CDR1 SGHRS, CDR2 YFSETQ. This CDR3 is built from 16 residues. The chain carries TRBV5-1 and TRBJ2-2; D is perhaps TRBD2 (6 bases). This clonotype was sampled from a female donor with multiple sclerosis, enrolled in a pregnancy study. This specimen was CD4+ T cells from peripheral blood mononuclear cells, taken after pregnancy. The CDR3 reads CASSFSLAANTGELFF. CDR3 nucleotide sequence: TGCGCCAGCAGCTTCTCCTTAGCGGCGAACACCGGGGAGCTGTTTTTT. Together with reference TRBV5-1 and TRBJ2-2, the CDR3 gives the full variable domain: KAGVTQTPRYLIKTRGQQVTLSCSPISGHRSVSWYQQTPGQGLQFLFEYFSETQRNKGNFPGRFSGRQFSNSRSEMNVSTLELGDSALYLCASSFSLAANTGELFFGEGSRLTVL.